This T cell receptor (beta chain) was recovered during a study of cytomegalovirus exposure and HLA in healthy donors. Study conclusions and caveats: With later analysis, a missense DCLRE1C variant became linked to TCR beta V- and J-gene trimming. Productive rates of about 87% or about 30% were seen for most TCR beta V segments in an earlier analysis.

The CDR3 covers 16 residues. Trimming took 4 bases from V and 2 from J; bases not matched to a gene: 8. From germline, CDR1 is KGHSY and CDR2 FQNENV. Primers for the PCR totalled 60 Vbeta and 13 Jbeta. Sequencing used immunoSEQ multiplex PCR; TCRdb keeps in-frame clones, though not all of them. This table has some 150,000 clones, around 88% appearing once. This clone was observed a single time. Its target is not known. This clonotype was obtained from a woman under 40 in good health and CMV-seronegative. Source material: PBMCs. The rearrangement links TRBV16 to TRBJ2-1; 7 bases line up with TRBD1. The CDR3 region has the DNA TGTGCCAGCAGCCGCTCCAGGGGGAGTACCTACAATGAGCAGTTCTTC. It yields the protein CASSRSRGSTYNEQFF. The whole variable domain, filled in from reference TRBV16 and TRBJ2-1, reads GEEVAQTPKHLVRGEGQKAKLYCAPIKGHSYVFWYQQVLKNEFKFLISFQNENVFDETGMPKERFSAKCLPNSPCSLEIQATKLEDSAVYFCASSRSRGSTYNEQFFGPGTRLTVL.